This T cell receptor (beta chain) originates from a study of blood T cell repertoires in COVID-19. Study in general: The origin of the acute and convalescent COVID-19 samples was the United States, Italy and Spain. PBMCs, B-cell-depleted T cells, or T cells were the source of the cDNA or gDNA that made up the material.

Original processing methods: Amplified reference gene primers provided the basis for estimating nucleated cell counts. Profiling relied on immunoSEQ multiplex PCR, and the TCRdb table lists in-frame clones only, not all of them. The D gene and trimming were derived from the DNA, and the V and J assignments and clone size from that table. This sample has about 270,000 clones, with approximately 81% found just once. The V end lost 1 base, the J end lost 0 bases, and 10 bases lay between the germline ends. The CDR3 loop spans 16 amino acids. Per the germline V gene, CDR1 is SGHAT and CDR2 is FQNNGV. The sample holds many counts of this clone.

This chain links TRBV11-2 with TRBJ2-1, with D maybe TRBD2 (6 bases). This clonotype originated in a young woman with acute or convalescent COVID-19. The sample taken for sequencing was peripheral blood. This CDR3 reads CASSLAYGSSYNEQFF. In DNA, the CDR3 is TGTGCCAGCAGCTTAGCGTACGGGAGCTCCTACAATGAGCAGTTCTTC.